This T cell receptor beta chain was captured by sequencing in a study of control samples from healthy donors and cancer patients. TCRdb's table, derived via immunoSEQ multiplex PCR, lists solely in-frame clones and lacks some. Found here are about 170,000 clones, approximately 91% of them singletons; the top ten hold roughly 2.1%. The count of this clone is one. The germline CDR1 and CDR2 sequences are SGHNT and YYREEE (reference sequence). Trimming removed 4 bases from V and 1 base from J; junction bases left unmatched: 4. The CDR3 contains 14 residues. Sequenced material: blood. The origin of this receptor is a woman aged 40 to 55 in good health. The J gene is TRBJ1-1, the V gene TRBV5-4; 7 nucleotides agree with TRBD1. CDR3 sequence reads: CASSRGQANTEAFF. DNA for the CDR3: TGTGCCAGCAGCCGAGGACAGGCGAACACTGAAGCTTTCTTT.